Shown below are 5 T cell receptor beta chains from a single sample sequenced in a study of identical twins. TCRdb passed the 5' RACE reads through MiXCR, listing each CDR3 protein once. The sample consists of about 690,000 distinct CDR3 sequences, over 5% of them appearing once. The specimen was naive T cells sorted from blood. Receptor source: a man in his late teens or twenties in good health.

The rearrangement links TRBV14 to TRBJ2-6; no firm D call. CDR3 length: 14 amino acids. In germline, CDR1 is SGHDN, CDR2 FVKESK. V shed 4 bases and J shed 4 bases, with 8 bases lying between them. CDR3 bases: TGTGCCAGCAGCCGACACTGGGGGGCCAACGTCCTGACTTTC. Amino acid sequence: CASSRHWGANVLTF.

The table lists this clonotype with a few counts. The DNA for the CDR3 is TGTGCCAGCAGCTTAGCACCGGGACTTACAGATACGCAGTATTTT. Its protein product is CASSLAPGLTDTQYF. The chain carries TRBV7-9 and TRBJ2-3; perhaps TRBD2 as D (6 bases). Trimming removed 0 bases at V and 3 bases at J, with 10 bases between. There are 15 residues in the CDR3. CDR1 is SEHNR and CDR2 is FQNEAQ in the germline V gene (reference sequence).

The chain couples TRBV12-3 or TRBV12-4 to TRBJ2-3, with 15 positions matching TRBD2. This CDR3 is built from 17 residues. Trimming at V came to 2 bases and at J to 5 bases, leaving 5 bases not matched to a gene. CDR3 DNA sequence: TGTGCCAGCAGTTTAAGGGGACTAGCGGGAGGAGGAGATACGCAGTATTTT. It specifies CASSLRGLAGGGDTQYF.

There are many counts of this clonotype. The chain joins TRBV5-1 to TRBJ2-7; D ambiguous. V lost 0 bases and J lost 2, with 6 bases in between. Germline values: CDR1 SGHRS, CDR2 YFSETQ. This CDR3 has 13 residues. CDR3 DNA: TGCGCCAGCAGCTTGGCCACAGCCTACGAGCAGTACTTC. This gives the protein CASSLATAYEQYF.

This clonotype turned up a few times. This chain links TRBV6-1 with TRBJ2-1, with D possibly being TRBD2 (6 bases). The CDR3 contains 15 residues. Trimming removed 5 bases from V and 2 bases from J, with 13 bases in between. Germline V lookup: CDR1 MNHNS, CDR2 SASEGT. The CDR3, as DNA: TGTGCCAGCAGTAATCGGGGGTCCCCCTACAATGAGCAGTTCTTC. This sequence encodes CASSNRGSPYNEQFF.